These 2 T cell receptor beta chains came from one sample sequenced in a study of cytomegalovirus exposure and HLA in healthy donors (dated by TCRdb to the late 2010s). Libraries were made using the immunoSEQ multiplex PCR assay. A mixture of 60 forward primers for TCR Vbeta segments and 13 reverse primers for TCR Jbeta segments was used in the multiplex PCR. In TCRdb, the immuneACCESS table is reduced to in-frame sequences with V and J assigned. These tables do not hold every clone; where another copy was compared, an unresolved V gene accounts for under half, and the others remain unexplained. The sample includes 200,000 to 250,000 clones, with 60% to 80% observed a single time. Jointly, the top ten make up 1.5% to 2% of the sample. Sequencing was done on a sample of PBMCs. Receptor source: a man aged 18 to 29 in good health and CMV-seronegative.

The rearrangement joins TRBV30 to TRBJ1-6, with 7 bases that match TRBD1. The germline CDR1 and CDR2 sequences are GTSNPN and SVGIG (reference sequence). The CDR3 has 16 residues. Trimming cost V 1 base and J 14 bases; bases outside gene matches: 17. This CDR3 reads CAWSDPIGTVLRALHF. The CDR3 bases are TGTGCCTGGAGTGACCCGATCGGGACAGTACTTAGGGCCCTCCACTTT.

This sequence joins TRBV28 and TRBJ1-2; a possible D gene is TRBD1 (5 bases). The CDR3 spans 12 residues. Trimming pared 8 bases from V and 3 bases from J, leaving 10 bases between. CDR1 MDHEN and CDR2 SYDVKM come from the germline V gene. The CDR3 is CASPWGDYGYTF. CDR3 DNA sequence: TGTGCCAGCCCTTGGGGGGACTATGGCTACACCTTC.